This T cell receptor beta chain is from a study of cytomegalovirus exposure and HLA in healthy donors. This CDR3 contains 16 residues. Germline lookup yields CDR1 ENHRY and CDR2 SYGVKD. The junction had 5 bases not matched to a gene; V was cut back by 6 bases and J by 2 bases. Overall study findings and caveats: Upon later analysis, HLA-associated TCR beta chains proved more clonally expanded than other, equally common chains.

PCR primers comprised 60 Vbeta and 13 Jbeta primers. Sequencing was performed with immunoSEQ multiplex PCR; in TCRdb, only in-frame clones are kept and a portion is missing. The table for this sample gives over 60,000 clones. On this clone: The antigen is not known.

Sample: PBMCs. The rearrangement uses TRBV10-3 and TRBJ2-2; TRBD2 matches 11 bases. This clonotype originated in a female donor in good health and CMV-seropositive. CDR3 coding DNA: TGTGCCATCAGCGCCGGGACTAGCGGTAACACCGGGGAGCTGTTTTTT. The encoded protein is CAISAGTSGNTGELFF.